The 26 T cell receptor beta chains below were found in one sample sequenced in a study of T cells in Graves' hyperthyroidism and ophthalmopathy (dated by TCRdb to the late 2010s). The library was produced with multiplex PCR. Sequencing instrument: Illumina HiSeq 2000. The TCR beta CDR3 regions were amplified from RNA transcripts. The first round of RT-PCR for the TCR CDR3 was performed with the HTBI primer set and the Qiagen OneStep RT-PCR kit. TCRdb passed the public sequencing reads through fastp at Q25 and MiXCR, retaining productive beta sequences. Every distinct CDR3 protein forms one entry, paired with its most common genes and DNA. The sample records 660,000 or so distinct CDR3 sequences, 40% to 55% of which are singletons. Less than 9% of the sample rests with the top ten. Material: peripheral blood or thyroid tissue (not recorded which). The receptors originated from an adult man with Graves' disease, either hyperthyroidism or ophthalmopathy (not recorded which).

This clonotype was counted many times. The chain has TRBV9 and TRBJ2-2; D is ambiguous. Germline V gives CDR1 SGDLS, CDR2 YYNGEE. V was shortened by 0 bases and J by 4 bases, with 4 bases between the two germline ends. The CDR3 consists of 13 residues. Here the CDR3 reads CASSVGGTGELFF. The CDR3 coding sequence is TGTGCCAGCAGCGTAGGGGGCACCGGGGAGCTGTTTTTT.

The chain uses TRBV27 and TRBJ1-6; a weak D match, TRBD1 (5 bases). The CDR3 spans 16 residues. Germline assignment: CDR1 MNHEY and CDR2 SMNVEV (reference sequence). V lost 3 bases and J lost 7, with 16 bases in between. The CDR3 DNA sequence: TGTGCCAGCAGTTTCCTCGTGGGGGGAAAGAATTCACCCCTCCACTTT. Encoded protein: CASSFLVGGKNSPLHF.

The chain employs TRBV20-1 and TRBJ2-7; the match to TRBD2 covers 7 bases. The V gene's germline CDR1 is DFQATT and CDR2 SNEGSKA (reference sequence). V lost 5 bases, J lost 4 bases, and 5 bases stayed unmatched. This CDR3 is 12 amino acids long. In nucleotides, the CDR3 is TGCAGTGCTCCCGGACTAGATTACGAGCAGTACTTC. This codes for CSAPGLDYEQYF.

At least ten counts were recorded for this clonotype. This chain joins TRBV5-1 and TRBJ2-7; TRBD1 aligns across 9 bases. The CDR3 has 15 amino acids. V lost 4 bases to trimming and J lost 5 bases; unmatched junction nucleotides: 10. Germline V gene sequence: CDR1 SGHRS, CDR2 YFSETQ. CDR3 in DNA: TGCGCCAGCAGCCCATCCGGGACAGGGTGGAACGAGCAGTACTTC. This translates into CASSPSGTGWNEQYF. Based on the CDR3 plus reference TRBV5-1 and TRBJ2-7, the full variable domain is KAGVTQTPRYLIKTRGQQVTLSCSPISGHRSVSWYQQTPGQGLQFLFEYFSETQRNKGNFPGRFSGRQFSNSRSEMNVSTLELGDSALYLCASSPSGTGWNEQYFGPGTRLTVT.

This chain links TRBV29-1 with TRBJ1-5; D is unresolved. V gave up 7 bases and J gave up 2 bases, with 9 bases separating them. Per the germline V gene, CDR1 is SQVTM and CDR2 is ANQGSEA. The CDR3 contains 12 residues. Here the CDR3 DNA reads TGCAGCGCCGGGCCCGGCAATCAGCCCCAGCATTTT. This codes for CSAGPGNQPQHF. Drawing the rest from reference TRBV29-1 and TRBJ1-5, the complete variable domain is SAVISQKPSRDICQRGTSLTIQCQVDSQVTMMFWYRQQPGQSLTLIATANQGSEATYESGFVIDKFPISRPNLTFSTLTVSNMSPEDSSIYLCSAGPGNQPQHFGDGTRLSIL.

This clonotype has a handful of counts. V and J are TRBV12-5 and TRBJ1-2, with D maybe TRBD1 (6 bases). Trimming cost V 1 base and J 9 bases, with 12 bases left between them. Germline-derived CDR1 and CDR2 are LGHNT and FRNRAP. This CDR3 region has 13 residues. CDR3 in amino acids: CASGLDRVPRYTF. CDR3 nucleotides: TGTGCTAGTGGTTTGGACAGGGTTCCGCGCTACACCTTC.

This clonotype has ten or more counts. The CDR3 is CASSEGAGGSPLHF. The CDR3 coding sequence is TGTGCCAGCAGTGAAGGGGCAGGGGGTTCACCCCTCCACTTT. This chain connects TRBV2 to TRBJ1-6, with 7 bases matching TRBD1. V lost 1 base and J lost 9; bases outside the gene matches: 3. The CDR3 runs to 14 residues. Germline-derived CDR1 and CDR2 are SNHLY and FYNNEI.

CDR3 region: CSASLAGVTPGSEQYF. DNA of the CDR3: TGCAGTGCTAGCCTAGCGGGAGTAACCCCTGGCTCCGAGCAGTACTTC. The chain recombines TRBV20-1 with TRBJ2-7; 10 nucleotides match TRBD2. V lost 3 bases and J lost 6; bases outside the gene matches: 14. The germline gives CDR1 DFQATT, CDR2 SNEGSKA (reference sequence). This CDR3 has 16 amino acids.

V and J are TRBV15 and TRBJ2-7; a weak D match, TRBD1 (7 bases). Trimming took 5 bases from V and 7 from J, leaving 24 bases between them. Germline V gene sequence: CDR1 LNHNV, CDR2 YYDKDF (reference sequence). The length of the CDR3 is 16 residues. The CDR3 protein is CATSAPTGTVDYEQYF. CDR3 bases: TGTGCCACCAGCGCCCCAACCGGGACAGTGGACTATGAGCAGTACTTC.

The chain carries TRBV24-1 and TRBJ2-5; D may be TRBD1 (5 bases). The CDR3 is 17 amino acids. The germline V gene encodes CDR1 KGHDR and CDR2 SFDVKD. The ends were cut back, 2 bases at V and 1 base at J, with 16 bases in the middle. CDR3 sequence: CATSDSYRQSSQETQYF. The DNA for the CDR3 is TGTGCCACCAGTGATTCCTACCGACAGAGTTCCCAAGAGACCCAGTACTTC.

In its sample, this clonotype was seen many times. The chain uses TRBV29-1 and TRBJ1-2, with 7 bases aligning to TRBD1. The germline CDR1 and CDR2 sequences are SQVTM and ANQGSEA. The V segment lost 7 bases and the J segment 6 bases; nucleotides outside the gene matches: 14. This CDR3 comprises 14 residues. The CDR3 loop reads CSATTGRGGDGYTF. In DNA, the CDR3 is TGCAGCGCAACGACAGGGCGAGGCGGAGATGGCTACACCTTC.

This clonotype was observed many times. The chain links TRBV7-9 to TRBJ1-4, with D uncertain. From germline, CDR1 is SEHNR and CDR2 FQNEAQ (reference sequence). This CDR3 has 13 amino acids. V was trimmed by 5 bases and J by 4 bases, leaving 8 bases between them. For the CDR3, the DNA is TGTGCCAGCAGCCGAAGGGTTAATGAAAAACTGTTTTTT. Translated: CASSRRVNEKLFF. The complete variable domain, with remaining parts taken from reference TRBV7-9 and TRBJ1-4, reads DTGVSQNPRHKITKRGQNVTFRCDPISEHNRLYWYRQTLGQGPEFLTYFQNEAQLEKSRLLSDRFSAERPKGSFSTLEIQRTEQGDSAMYLCASSRRVNEKLFFGSGTQLSVL.

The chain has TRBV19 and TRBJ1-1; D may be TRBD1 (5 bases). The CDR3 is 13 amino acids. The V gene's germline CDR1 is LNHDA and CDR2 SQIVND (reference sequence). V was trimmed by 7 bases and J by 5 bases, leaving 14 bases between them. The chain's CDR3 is CASTIRGRTEAFF. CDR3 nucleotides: TGTGCCAGTACCATAAGGGGTCGAACTGAAGCTTTCTTT.

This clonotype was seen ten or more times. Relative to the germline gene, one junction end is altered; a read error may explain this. CDR3 in amino acids: CASSLGGGLNQPQHF. CDR3 DNA sequence: TGTGCCAGCAGTTTAGGAGGAGGGCTCAATCAGCCCCAGCATTTT. The rearrangement joins TRBV7-2 to TRBJ1-5; unclear D gene. Germline loops: CDR1 SGHTA, CDR2 FQGNSA. The CDR3 loop spans 15 amino acids.

This chain's CDR3 is CASSSSSFSYEQYF. DNA of the CDR3: TGTGCCAGCAGTTCCTCAAGTTTCTCCTACGAGCAGTACTTC. J is TRBJ2-7 and V is TRBV25-1; no firm D call. Deletions cut 5 bases from V and 0 bases from J, with 11 bases between. CDR3 length equals 14 residues. Germline V gene lookup returns CDR1 MGHDK and CDR2 SYGVNS.

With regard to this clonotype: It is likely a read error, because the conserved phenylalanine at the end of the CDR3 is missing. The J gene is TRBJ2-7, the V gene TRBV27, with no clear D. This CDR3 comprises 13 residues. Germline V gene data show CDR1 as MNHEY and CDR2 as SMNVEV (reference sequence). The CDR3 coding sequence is TGTGCCAGCAGTGTATCCTCCCTCTACGAGCAGTACCTC. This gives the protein CASSVSSLYEQYL.

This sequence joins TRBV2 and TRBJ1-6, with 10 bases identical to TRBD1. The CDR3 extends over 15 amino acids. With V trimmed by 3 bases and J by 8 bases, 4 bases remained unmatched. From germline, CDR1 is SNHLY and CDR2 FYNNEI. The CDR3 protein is CASSDAGTGDSPLHF. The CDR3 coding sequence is TGTGCCAGCAGTGATGCCGGGACAGGGGATTCACCCCTCCACTTT.

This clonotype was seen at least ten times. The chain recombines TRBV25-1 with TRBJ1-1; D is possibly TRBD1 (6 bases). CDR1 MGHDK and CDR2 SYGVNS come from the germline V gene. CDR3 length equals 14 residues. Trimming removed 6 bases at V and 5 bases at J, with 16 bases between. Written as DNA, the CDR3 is TGTGCCAGCAGGGGGGAGGGGGAGAGAACTGAAGCTTTCTTT. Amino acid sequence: CASRGEGERTEAFF.

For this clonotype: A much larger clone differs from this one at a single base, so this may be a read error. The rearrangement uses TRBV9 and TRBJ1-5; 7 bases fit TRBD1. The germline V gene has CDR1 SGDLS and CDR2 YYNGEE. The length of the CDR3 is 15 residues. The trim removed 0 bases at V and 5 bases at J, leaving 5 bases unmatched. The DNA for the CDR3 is TGTGCCAGCAGCGTAGGTGGGACAGTGGATCAGCCCCAGCATTTT. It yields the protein CASSVGGTVDQPQHF.

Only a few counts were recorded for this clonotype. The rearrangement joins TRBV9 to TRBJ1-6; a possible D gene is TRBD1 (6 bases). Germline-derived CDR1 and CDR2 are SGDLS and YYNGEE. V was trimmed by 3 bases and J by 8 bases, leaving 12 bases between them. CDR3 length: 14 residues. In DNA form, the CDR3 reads TGTGCCAGCAGCGGGACAGATATTTATTCACCCCTCCACTTT. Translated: CASSGTDIYSPLHF.

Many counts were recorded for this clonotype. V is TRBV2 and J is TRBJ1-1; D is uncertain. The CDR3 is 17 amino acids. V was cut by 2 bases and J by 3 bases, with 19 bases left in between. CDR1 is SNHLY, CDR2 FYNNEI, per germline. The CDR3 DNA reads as TGTGCCAGCAGTGAAAAGATGAATTGGCAGCAGGACACTGAAGCTTTCTTT. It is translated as CASSEKMNWQQDTEAFF.

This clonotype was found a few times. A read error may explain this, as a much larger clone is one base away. The CDR3 loop is CASSASTGVSYGYTF. DNA for the CDR3: TGTGCCAGCAGTGCATCCACAGGGGTTAGCTATGGCTACACCTTC. The chain links TRBV5-6 to TRBJ1-2, with TRBD1 identical over 7 bases. The V and J ends lost 5 bases and 4 bases, in that order; junction bases with no gene match: 11. The CDR3 sequence is 15 residues long. Germline V gene sequence: CDR1 SGHDT, CDR2 YYEEEE.

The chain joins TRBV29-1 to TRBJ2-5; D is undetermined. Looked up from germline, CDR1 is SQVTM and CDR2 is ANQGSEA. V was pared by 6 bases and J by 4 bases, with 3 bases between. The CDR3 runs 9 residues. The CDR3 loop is CSVRETQYF. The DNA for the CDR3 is TGCAGCGTACGAGAGACCCAGTACTTC.

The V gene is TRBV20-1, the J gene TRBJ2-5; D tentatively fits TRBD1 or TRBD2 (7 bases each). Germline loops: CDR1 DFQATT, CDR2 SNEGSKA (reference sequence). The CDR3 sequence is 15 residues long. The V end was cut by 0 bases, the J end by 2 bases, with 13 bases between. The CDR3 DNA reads TGCAGTGCTAGAGAAGCGGGACAGCCACAAGAGACCCAGTACTTC. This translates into CSAREAGQPQETQYF.

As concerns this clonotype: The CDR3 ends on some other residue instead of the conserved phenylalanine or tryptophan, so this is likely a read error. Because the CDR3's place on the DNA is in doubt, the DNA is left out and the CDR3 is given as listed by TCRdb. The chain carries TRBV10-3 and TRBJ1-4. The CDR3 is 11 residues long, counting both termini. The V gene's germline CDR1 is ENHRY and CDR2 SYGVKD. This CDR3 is CASSEGGERYY.

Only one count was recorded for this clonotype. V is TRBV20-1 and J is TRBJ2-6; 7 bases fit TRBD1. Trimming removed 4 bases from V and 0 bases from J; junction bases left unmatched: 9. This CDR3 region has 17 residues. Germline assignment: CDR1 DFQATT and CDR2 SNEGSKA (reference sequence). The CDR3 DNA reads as TGCAGTGCTATCTACCGGGACAGAGCCTCTGGGGCCAACGTCCTGACTTTC. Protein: CSAIYRDRASGANVLTF.